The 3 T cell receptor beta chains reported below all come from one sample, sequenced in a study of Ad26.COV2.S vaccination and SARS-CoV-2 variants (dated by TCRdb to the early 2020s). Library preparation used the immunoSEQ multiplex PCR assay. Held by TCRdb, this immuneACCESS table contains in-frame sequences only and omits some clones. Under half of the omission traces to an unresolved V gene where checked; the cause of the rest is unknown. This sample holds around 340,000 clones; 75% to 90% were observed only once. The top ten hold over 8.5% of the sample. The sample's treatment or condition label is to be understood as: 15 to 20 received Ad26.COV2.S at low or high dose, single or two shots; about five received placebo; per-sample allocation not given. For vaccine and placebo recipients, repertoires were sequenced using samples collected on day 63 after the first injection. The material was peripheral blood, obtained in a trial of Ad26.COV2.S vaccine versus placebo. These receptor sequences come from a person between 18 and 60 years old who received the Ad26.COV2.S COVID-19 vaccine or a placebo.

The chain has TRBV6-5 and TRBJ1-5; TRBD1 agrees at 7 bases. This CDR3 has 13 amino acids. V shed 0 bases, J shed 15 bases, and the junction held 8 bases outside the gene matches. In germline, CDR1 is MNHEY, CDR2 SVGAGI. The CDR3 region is CASSYSPGTVWHF. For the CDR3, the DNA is TGTGCCAGCAGTTACTCCCCCGGGACAGTCTGGCATTTT.

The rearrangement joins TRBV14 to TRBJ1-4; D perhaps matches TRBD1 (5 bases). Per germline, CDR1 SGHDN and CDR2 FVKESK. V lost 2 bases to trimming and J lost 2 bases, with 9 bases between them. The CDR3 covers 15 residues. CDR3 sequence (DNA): TGTGCCAGCAGCCAATCAGGGATGACTAATGAAAAACTGTTTTTT. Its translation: CASSQSGMTNEKLFF.

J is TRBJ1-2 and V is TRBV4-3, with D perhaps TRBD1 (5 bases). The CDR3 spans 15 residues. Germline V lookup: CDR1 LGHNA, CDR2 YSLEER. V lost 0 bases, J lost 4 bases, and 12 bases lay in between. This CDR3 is CASSQDLVTGYGYTF. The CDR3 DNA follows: TGCGCCAGCAGCCAAGATTTGGTAACAGGCTATGGCTACACCTTC.